The sequence of this T cell receptor beta chain was determined in a study of regulatory T cells in long-lasting Graves disease. Study as a whole: Freshly diagnosed Graves' patients had used antithyroid drugs for under 3 months.

Trimming took 0 bases from V and 4 from J, leaving 6 bases between them. CDR1 is MNHNY and CDR2 is SVGAGI in the germline V gene (reference sequence). CDR3 size: 14 residues. Time point described: newly diagnosed GD, antithyroid drugs for less than 3 months. Following extraction of RNA from PBMCs, that RNA was used to make the TCR library. The patients were enrolled through endocrinology in Xi'an, China. General study results and limits: Persistent disease was characterized by preferential usage of TRBV28, TRBJ1-2 and TRBJ2-5.

Arm-PCR of CDR3 regions and iRepertoire HTBI primers were the basis on which TCR beta libraries were built. From the multiplex PCR reads, TCRdb called clonotypes with MiXCR, one entry per CDR3 protein. The table lists a few hundred thousand distinct CDR3 sequences, 15% to 20% of them singletons. As for this clonotype: What it binds is not known.

The same data also contributed to another study, on T cells in Graves' hyperthyroidism and ophthalmopathy. In that study: Hyperthyroidism in the patients, aged 18 to 65, was newly diagnosed and under 2 months in duration.

The receptor was derived from a woman aged 18-35 years with Graves disease. Sequencing was performed on peripheral blood mononuclear cells (PBMCs), taken at new diagnosis, from a patient treated with antithyroid drugs. V and J are TRBV6-6 and TRBJ2-2; D might be TRBD2 (6 bases). Here the CDR3 reads CASSYSGGTGELFF. The DNA for the CDR3 is TGTGCCAGCAGTTACTCGGGGGGCACCGGGGAGCTGTTTTTT.